Given below is one T cell receptor beta chain in context. This table comes from immunoSEQ multiplex PCR, and its TCRdb copy is limited to in-frame clones, with some not included. There are tens of thousands of clones in the sample; approximately 88% occur only once, and more than 4.5% lies in the top ten. Germline assignment: CDR1 MNHEY and CDR2 SVGAGI. J lost 10 bases, V lost 0 bases, and 2 bases had no gene match. The CDR3 has 13 amino acids. The sample belongs to a study of blood T cell repertoires in COVID-19. This chain connects TRBV6-5 to TRBJ2-1, with 8 bases aligning to TRBD2. This receptor was identified in a man aged 55 to 70 with acute or convalescent COVID-19. Source material: peripheral blood. The CDR3 spells CASSYSPGGEQFF. The CDR3 DNA is TGTGCCAGCAGTTACTCGCCGGGGGGGGAGCAGTTCTTC.